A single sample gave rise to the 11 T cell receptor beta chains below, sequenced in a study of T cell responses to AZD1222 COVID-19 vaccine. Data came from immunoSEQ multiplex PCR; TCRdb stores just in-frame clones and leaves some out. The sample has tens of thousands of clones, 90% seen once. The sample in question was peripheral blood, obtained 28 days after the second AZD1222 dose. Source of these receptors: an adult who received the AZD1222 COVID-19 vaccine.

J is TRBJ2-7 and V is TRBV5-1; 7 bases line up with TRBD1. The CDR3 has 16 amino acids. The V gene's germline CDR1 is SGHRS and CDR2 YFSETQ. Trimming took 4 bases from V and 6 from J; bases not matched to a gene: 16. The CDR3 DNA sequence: TGCGCCAGCAGCGAAACCGACAGGGATCCCCTCGGCGAGCAGTACTTC. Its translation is CASSETDRDPLGEQYF.

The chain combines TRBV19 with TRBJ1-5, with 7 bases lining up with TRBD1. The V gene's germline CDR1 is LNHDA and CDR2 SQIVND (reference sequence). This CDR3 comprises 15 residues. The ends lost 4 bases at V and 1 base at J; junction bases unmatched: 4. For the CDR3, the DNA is TGTGCCAGTAGTAGGCGGGACAGAAGCAATCAGCCCCAGCATTTT. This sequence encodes CASSRRDRSNQPQHF.

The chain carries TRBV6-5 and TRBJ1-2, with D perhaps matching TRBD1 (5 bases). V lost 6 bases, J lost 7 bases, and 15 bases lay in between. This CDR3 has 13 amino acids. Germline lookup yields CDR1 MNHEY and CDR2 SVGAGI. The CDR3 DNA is TGTGCCAGCAGACAAGCTTCAGGGTCTGGCTACACCTTC. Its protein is CASRQASGSGYTF.

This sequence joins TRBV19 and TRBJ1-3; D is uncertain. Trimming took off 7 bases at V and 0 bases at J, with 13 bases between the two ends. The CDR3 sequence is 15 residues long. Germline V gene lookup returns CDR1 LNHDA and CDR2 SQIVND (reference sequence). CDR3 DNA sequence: TGTGCCAGTACGGACCGCCCGCACTCTGGAAACACCATATATTTT. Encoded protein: CASTDRPHSGNTIYF.

CDR3 DNA sequence: TGCGCCAGCAGCCAACTTCTCTATGGCTACACCTTC. Translated: CASSQLLYGYTF. The chain employs TRBV4-1 and TRBJ1-2, with unresolved D. The length of the CDR3 is 12 residues. The ends were cut back, 2 bases at V and 4 bases at J, with 5 bases in the middle. The germline V gene has CDR1 MGHRA and CDR2 YSYEKL.

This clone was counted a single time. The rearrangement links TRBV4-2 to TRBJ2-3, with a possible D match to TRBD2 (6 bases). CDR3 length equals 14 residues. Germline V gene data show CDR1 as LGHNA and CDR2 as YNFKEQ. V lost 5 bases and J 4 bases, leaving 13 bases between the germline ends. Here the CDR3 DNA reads TGTGCCAGCAGCTTGCGGGGAGGCGCAGATACGCAGTATTTT. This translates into CASSLRGGADTQYF.

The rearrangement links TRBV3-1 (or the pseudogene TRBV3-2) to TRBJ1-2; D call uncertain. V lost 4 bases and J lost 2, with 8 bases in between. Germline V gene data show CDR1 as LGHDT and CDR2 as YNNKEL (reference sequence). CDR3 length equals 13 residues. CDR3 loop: CASSPPLNYGYTF. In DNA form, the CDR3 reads TGTGCCAGCAGCCCCCCCCTGAACTATGGCTACACCTTC.

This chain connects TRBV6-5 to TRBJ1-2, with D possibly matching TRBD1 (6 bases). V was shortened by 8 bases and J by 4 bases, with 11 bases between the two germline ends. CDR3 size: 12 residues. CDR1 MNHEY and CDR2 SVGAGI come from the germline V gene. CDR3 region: CASGGQSYGYTF. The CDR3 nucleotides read TGTGCCAGCGGAGGACAGAGCTATGGCTACACCTTC.

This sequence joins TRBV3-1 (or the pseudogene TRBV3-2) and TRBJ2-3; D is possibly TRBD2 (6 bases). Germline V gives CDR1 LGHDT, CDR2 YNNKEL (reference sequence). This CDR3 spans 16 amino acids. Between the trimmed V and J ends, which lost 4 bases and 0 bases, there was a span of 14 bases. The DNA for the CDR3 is TGTGCCAGCAGCCGTAAACTAGCCCTCAGCACAGATACGCAGTATTTT. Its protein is CASSRKLALSTDTQYF.

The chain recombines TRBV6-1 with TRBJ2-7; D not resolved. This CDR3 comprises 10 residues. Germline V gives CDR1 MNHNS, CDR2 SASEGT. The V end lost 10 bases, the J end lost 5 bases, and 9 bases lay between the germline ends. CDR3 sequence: CATGDDEQYF. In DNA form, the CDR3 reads TGTGCCACCGGAGACGACGAGCAGTACTTC.

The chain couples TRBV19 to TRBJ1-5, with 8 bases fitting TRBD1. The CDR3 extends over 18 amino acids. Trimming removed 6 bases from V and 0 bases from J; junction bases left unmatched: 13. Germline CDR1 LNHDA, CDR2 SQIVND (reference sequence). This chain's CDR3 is CASSRKWTGILSNQPQHF. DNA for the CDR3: TGTGCCAGTAGCCGAAAATGGACAGGGATCCTTAGCAATCAGCCCCAGCATTTT.